This is a list of T cell receptor beta chains from one sample in a study of CD8 T cells in Susac syndrome. TCRdb itself ran the immunoSEQ multiplex PCR reads through MiXCR, one entry per CDR3 protein. This sample carries 150,000 or so distinct CDR3 sequences, over 95% of them seen once, and the ten largest clones take 0.15%. The sequenced sample consisted of CD8+ T cells from PBMCs. These receptors all stem from a human donor with multiple sclerosis. The CDR3 runs from the conserved cysteine through the conserved F or W. Each record gives: V gene, D gene, J gene, clone size, CDR3 length, CDR3 DNA, CDR3 protein. A D gene is named only where the DNA matches it firmly. Not every row has a clone size; where given, it reads once, few, many or a size class.

TRBV12-3/TRBV12-4	-	TRBJ1-5	-	14	TGTGCCAGCAGTTTATCAGGTCTGGTTCAGCCCCAGCATTTT	CASSLSGLVQPQHF
TRBV13	-	TRBJ2-1	-	16	TGTGCCAGCAGCTTAAGGGTGCGGAGCTCCTACAATGAGCAGTTCTTC	CASSLRVRSSYNEQFF
TRBV23-1	TRBD1	TRBJ2-3	-	15	TGCGCCATTTCCAGGGGGCTGGGGGACACAGATACGCAGTATTTT	CAISRGLGDTDTQYF
TRBV30	-	TRBJ2-1	-	13	TGTGCCTGGAGCCCCCCGGGCTACAATGAGCAGTTCTTC	CAWSPPGYNEQFF
TRBV13	-	TRBJ2-3	-	14	TGTGCCAGCACGGGGGATGGAAGCACAGATACGCAGTATTTT	CASTGDGSTDTQYF
TRBV13	TRBD1	TRBJ1-1	-	15	TGTGCCAGCACCCGCATGGGACAGCAGAACACTGAAGCTTTCTTT	CASTRMGQQNTEAFF
TRBV12-3/TRBV12-4	TRBD1	TRBJ2-1	-	15	TGTGCCAGCAGTAGGACAGGGGGCGAGGCAGATGAGCAGTTCTTC	CASSRTGGEADEQFF
TRBV29-1	-	TRBJ2-3	-	13	TGCAGCGTTGTGGGGTGGAGTACAGATACGCAGTATTTT	CSVVGWSTDTQYF
TRBV6-5	-	TRBJ2-7	-	15	TGTGCCAGCAGTTACCAGGGAGCCCTGAGCTACGAGCAGTACTTC	CASSYQGALSYEQYF
TRBV5-6	TRBD1	TRBJ2-7	-	15	TGTGCCAGCAGCCCACCGGGACAGGGGATCGGCGAGCAGTACTTC	CASSPPGQGIGEQYF
TRBV20-1	TRBD1	TRBJ2-2	-	14	TGCAGTGCTTTTGACAGGGTCGACACCGGGGAGCTGTTTTTT	CSAFDRVDTGELFF
TRBV20-1	-	TRBJ2-5	-	13	TGCAGTGCCGACCCACAGGGTCAAGAGACCCAGTACTTC	CSADPQGQETQYF
TRBV20-1	-	TRBJ2-2	-	16	TGCAGTGCTAGAGACTATCAGGGCTCCCTTCCCGGGGAGCTGTTTTTT	CSARDYQGSLPGELFF
TRBV9	-	TRBJ1-1	once	13	TGTGCCAGCAGCGTAACAGGGTACAGTGAAGCTTTCTTT	CASSVTGYSEAFF
TRBV29-1	TRBD1	TRBJ1-2	few	12	TGCAGCGTTGTAGGGACAGGAGATGGCTACACCTTC	CSVVGTGDGYTF
TRBV9	TRBD1	TRBJ2-7	-	14	TGTGCCAGCGACTCCGGGACAGGGGGTCGCGAGCAGTACTTC	CASDSGTGGREQYF
TRBV29-1	-	TRBJ1-3	-	13	TGCAGCGCCGGGGGGGGCCTTGGAAACACCATATATTTT	CSAGGGLGNTIYF
TRBV20-1	-	TRBJ2-1	-	17	TGCAGTGCTAGATCAAACGAGGGCAGCTTCTCGGGGGATGAGCAGTTCTTC	CSARSNEGSFSGDEQFF
TRBV12-3/TRBV12-4	-	TRBJ1-2	once	12	TGTGCCAGCAGCACCGACGGTATTGGCTACACCTTC	CASSTDGIGYTF
TRBV29-1	TRBD1	TRBJ2-7	-	12	TGCAGCGTTTCACAGGGGTCCTACGAGCAGTACTTC	CSVSQGSYEQYF
TRBV29-1	TRBD1	TRBJ1-2	-	15	TGCAGCGTCGTGCGGGACAGGGCAATTCGCTATGGCTACACCTTC	CSVVRDRAIRYGYTF
TRBV29-1	-	TRBJ2-7	-	13	TGCAGCGTTCGGACATCAACCCCCTACGAGCAGTACTTC	CSVRTSTPYEQYF
TRBV23-1	-	TRBJ1-3	-	13	TGCGCCAGCAGTCTAACAGGGCGTCTCACCATATATTTT	CASSLTGRLTIYF
TRBV4-1	TRBD1	TRBJ2-7	-	16	TGCGCCAGCAGCCAGGCTACAGGGACAGTGGTCTACGAGCAGTACTTC	CASSQATGTVVYEQYF
TRBV4-1	-	TRBJ1-2	-	14	TGCGCCAGCAGCCAAGAAGACCGCAACTATGGCTACACCTTC	CASSQEDRNYGYTF
TRBV13	-	TRBJ2-3	-	14	TGTGCCAGCTCGGGACAGACTAGGGGGGCTACGCAGTATTTT	CASSGQTRGATQYF
TRBV9	-	TRBJ2-1	-	16	TGTGCCAGCAGCGGAGGGACCCAACGGAGGATTGATGAGCAGTTCTTC	CASSGGTQRRIDEQFF
TRBV3-1	-	TRBJ2-7	-	14	TGTGCCAGCAGCCAAGAGAGGGGGTTATACGAGCAGTACTTC	CASSQERGLYEQYF
TRBV24-1	-	TRBJ2-3	-	15	TGTGCCACCAGTGATCCCCGACAGAGCACAGATACGCAGTATTTT	CATSDPRQSTDTQYF
TRBV11-2	-	TRBJ2-3	-	15	TGTGCCAGCAGCTACCCCAGGGTAGGGACAGATACGCAGTATTTT	CASSYPRVGTDTQYF
TRBV12-5	-	TRBJ1-6	-	14	TGTGCTAGTGTCTCCAGCTCCTATAATTCACCCCTCCACTTT	CASVSSSYNSPLHF
TRBV3-1	-	TRBJ2-7	-	16	TGTGCCAGCAGCCAAGATCAGAGGGCAGGGTACTACGAGCAGTACTTC	CASSQDQRAGYYEQYF
TRBV7-8	-	TRBJ1-1	-	15	TGTGCCAGCAGGGGGTTGAGATTTAACTTCGCTGAAGCTTTCTTT	CASRGLRFNFAEAFF
TRBV9	TRBD1	TRBJ1-6	-	14	TGTGCCAGCAGCGAGGGACAGGGTTTTCCACCCCTCCACTTT	CASSEGQGFPPLHF
TRBV11-2	TRBD2	TRBJ2-1	-	15	TGTGCCAGCAGCTCAGCGGGGGACCCCTACAATGAGCAGTTCTTC	CASSSAGDPYNEQFF
TRBV28	TRBD2	TRBJ2-1	-	16	TGTGCCAGCAGTTTAAATAGCGGGGGGGCCGGGAATGAGCAGTTCTTC	CASSLNSGGAGNEQFF
TRBV29-1	TRBD1	TRBJ1-2	-	14	TGCAGCGTGCCGGACAGGGCCACTGTCTATGGCTACACCTTC	CSVPDRATVYGYTF
TRBV11-1	-	TRBJ2-7	-	15	TGTGCCAGCAGCTTAGGGAAAGAGGAGTCCTACGAGCAGTACTTC	CASSLGKEESYEQYF
TRBV7-3	-	TRBJ1-1	once	13	TGTGCCAGCAGCTCCACGGTGAACACTGAAGCTTTCTTT	CASSSTVNTEAFF
TRBV13	-	TRBJ2-5	-	13	TGTGCCACCTCATCAGGGTCCATGGAGACCCAGTACTTC	CATSSGSMETQYF
TRBV29-1	-	TRBJ2-5	-	15	TGCAGCGTTGAAGAAACAGGGAATGAGATCGGGGCCCAGTACTTC	CSVEETGNEIGAQYF
TRBV2	-	TRBJ2-3	-	14	TGTGCCAGCACCCGAATCCCCTCCGGGGATACGCAGTATTTT	CASTRIPSGDTQYF
TRBV27	-	TRBJ1-5	-	15	TGTGCCAGCAGTTTGCGGGGGCCTAGCAATCAGCCCCAGCATTTT	CASSLRGPSNQPQHF
TRBV7-2	-	TRBJ1-1	once	18	TGTGCCAGCAGCTTAGGCAGTCTCAGGGCTCACAGGAACACTGAAGCTTTCTTT	CASSLGSLRAHRNTEAFF
TRBV20-1	-	TRBJ2-1	-	15	TGCAGTGCTAGAGATCTAGCGACCGCGGGGAATGAGCAGTTCTTC	CSARDLATAGNEQFF
TRBV5-4	-	TRBJ2-2	-	13	TGTGCCAGCAGCTTGGAGGCAGCCGGGGAGCTGTTTTTT	CASSLEAAGELFF
TRBV27	TRBD1	TRBJ1-1	-	14	TGTGCCAGCAGTGTAGGACAGGGTTGGACTGAAGCTTTCTTT	CASSVGQGWTEAFF
TRBV9	-	TRBJ1-1	-	13	TGTGCCAGCAGCGTAGAAGGCAGTTCAGAAGCTTTCTTT	CASSVEGSSEAFF
TRBV20-1	TRBD2	TRBJ2-5	-	16	TGCAGTGCTAGAGATATGGCTAGCGGGGTATCAGAGACCCAGTACTTC	CSARDMASGVSETQYF
TRBV29-1	TRBD1	TRBJ2-1	-	16	TGCAGCGCCGGAGCGGCGGGACAGGGGTCTTTCAATGAGCAGTTCTTC	CSAGAAGQGSFNEQFF
TRBV30	TRBD1	TRBJ2-2	-	14	TGTGCCTGTGAACAGGGGGCTGGGGCCGGGGAGCTGTTTTTT	CACEQGAGAGELFF
TRBV27	TRBD2	TRBJ2-3	once	14	TGTGCCACGACGACTAGCGGCCCCACAGATACGCAGTATTTT	CATTTSGPTDTQYF
TRBV7-9	-	TRBJ2-1	-	13	TGTGCTGTGCGAGGTCGGGCCTACAATGAGCAGTTCTTC	CAVRGRAYNEQFF
TRBV12-3/TRBV12-4	TRBD2	TRBJ2-5	-	16	TGTGCCAGCAGCCCAAGCGGGGGCCAATACCAAGAGACCCAGTACTTC	CASSPSGGQYQETQYF
TRBV11-2	-	TRBJ1-1	few	14	TGTGCCAGCAGCTTGGAGGCTGAGAACACTGAAGCTTTCTTT	CASSLEAENTEAFF